These T cell receptor beta chains were read from a single sample in a study of T cell repertoires in cytomegalovirus infection. Their antigens remain unidentified. TCRdb fed the reads into MiXCR, producing one record per CDR3 protein. In the table there are around 300,000 distinct CDR3 sequences, just under 25% of which are singletons. This specimen was cultured PBMCs, taken from culture after CMV antigen stimulation. The receptor source for this set is a human donor in good health (CMV status not recorded). Some clones in this sample may be carry-over from other donors' samples. CDR3s include the opening cysteine and the closing phenylalanine or tryptophan. The D gene is left open where the match is weak. Only some rows state a clone size, as once, few, many or a class for expanded clones.

D: TRBD2
J: TRBJ2-2
size: -
V: TRBV11-3
DNA: TGTGCCAGCAGCCCCAGGGACGGGAGGGCGAACACCGGGGAGCTGTTTTTT
CDR3: CASSPRDGRANTGELFF

D: -
J: TRBJ2-1
size: few
V: TRBV6-6
DNA: TGTGCCAGCAGTTACCTAGGCCTAGCGATTTACAATGAGCAGTTCTTC
CDR3: CASSYLGLAIYNEQFF

D: TRBD2
J: TRBJ2-1
size: few
V: TRBV2
DNA: TGTGCCAGCTTGACTAGCAGTACCTACAATGAGCAGTTCTTC
CDR3: CASLTSSTYNEQFF

D: -
J: TRBJ2-5
size: many
V: TRBV7-2
DNA: TGTGCCAGCAGCTTAATACCTCGGGAGACCCAGTACTTC
CDR3: CASSLIPRETQYF

D: -
J: TRBJ2-2
size: -
V: TRBV6-5
DNA: TGTGCCAGCAGAAGAGCGTCAGGGGATAGTAACACCGGGGAGCTGTTTTTT
CDR3: CASRRASGDSNTGELFF

D: TRBD1
J: TRBJ1-1
size: -
V: TRBV20-1
DNA: TGCAGTGCTAGGAGGGGGCTGGGGACTGAAGCTTTCTTT
CDR3: CSARRGLGTEAFF

D: TRBD1
J: TRBJ2-7
size: -
V: TRBV18
DNA: TGTGCCAGCTCACCACGGGACAGGGGGTCGTACGAGCAGTACTTC
CDR3: CASSPRDRGSYEQYF

D: -
J: TRBJ1-1
size: few
V: TRBV6-2/TRBV6-3
DNA: TGTGCCAGCAGCCAGGAGAACATTGAAGCTTTCTTT
CDR3: CASSQENIEAFF

D: -
J: TRBJ2-2
size: many
V: TRBV6-2/TRBV6-3
DNA: TGTGCCAGCAGTGAACTCAGGAGGGAGCTGTTTTTT
CDR3: CASSELRRELFF

D: TRBD2
J: TRBJ2-1
size: few
V: TRBV3-1
DNA: TGTGCCAGCAGCCCGGCGGGAGGCAGGTCCTACAATGAGCAGTTCTTC
CDR3: CASSPAGGRSYNEQFF

D: -
J: TRBJ2-3
size: -
V: TRBV6-2/TRBV6-3
DNA: TGTGCCAGCATCCAGGGACACACCGGGGGAGATACGCAGTATTTT
CDR3: CASIQGHTGGDTQYF

D: TRBD2
J: TRBJ2-3
size: -
V: TRBV7-2
DNA: TGTGCCAGCAGCTTAGACGGGAGGGCCGCAGATACGCAGTATTTT
CDR3: CASSLDGRAADTQYF

D: -
J: TRBJ1-2
size: -
V: TRBV12-3/TRBV12-4
DNA: TGTGCCAGCAGTACAGGGTACGGTTACTATGGCTACACCTTC
CDR3: CASSTGYGYYGYTF

D: TRBD2
J: TRBJ2-1
size: once
V: TRBV6-2/TRBV6-3
DNA: TGTGCCAGCAGTTACTCCAGACTAGCTTCCTACAATGAGCAGTTCTTC
CDR3: CASSYSRLASYNEQFF

D: TRBD2
J: TRBJ2-2
size: -
V: TRBV12-5
DNA: TGTGCTAGTGGTTTGGACCGACAGGGACTAGCGGGAGGCACCGGGGAGCTGTTTTTT
CDR3: CASGLDRQGLAGGTGELFF

D: TRBD2
J: TRBJ2-1
size: -
V: TRBV5-6
DNA: TGTGCCAGCAGCACAGGGACTAGCGGTTTTAGTTATGAGCAGTTCTTC
CDR3: CASSTGTSGFSYEQFF

D: TRBD2
J: TRBJ2-3
size: many
V: TRBV7-9
DNA: TGTGCCAGCAGCTTACCAACTAGCGACGCAGATACGCAGTATTTT
CDR3: CASSLPTSDADTQYF

D: -
J: TRBJ1-1
size: few
V: TRBV7-9
DNA: TGTGCCAGCAGCTTACCGGACAGGAACACTGAAGCTTTCTTT
CDR3: CASSLPDRNTEAFF

D: -
J: TRBJ2-1
size: -
V: TRBV7-2
DNA: TGTGCCAGCAGCTTTGAGGCTCGAGCAGGTGAGCAGTTCTTC
CDR3: CASSFEARAGEQFF

D: -
J: TRBJ2-3
size: few
V: TRBV6-2/TRBV6-3
DNA: TGTGCCAGCAGTTTACCGACTAGTCGAGGAGATACGCAGTATTTT
CDR3: CASSLPTSRGDTQYF

D: -
J: TRBJ2-2
size: few
V: TRBV27
DNA: TGTGCCAGCAGTTCTCCGGGAGTGGCCGGGGAGCTGTTTTTT
CDR3: CASSSPGVAGELFF

D: -
J: TRBJ2-7
size: -
V: TRBV7-2
DNA: TGTGCCAGCAGGTCGCCCGGGGTTGGCGAGCAGTACTTC
CDR3: CASRSPGVGEQYF

D: TRBD2
J: TRBJ2-1
size: few
V: TRBV4-3
DNA: TGCGCCAGCAGCCAAGACAGCGGGAGCTACAATGAGCAGTTCTTC
CDR3: CASSQDSGSYNEQFF

D: TRBD2
J: TRBJ2-1
size: -
V: TRBV2
DNA: TGTGCCAGCAGTGCACTAGCGGGAGGCTTAGATGAGCAGTTCTTC
CDR3: CASSALAGGLDEQFF

D: -
J: TRBJ2-1
size: few
V: TRBV9
DNA: TGTGCCAGCAGCCCCCGGACAGCCTCCTACAATGAGCAGTTCTTC
CDR3: CASSPRTASYNEQFF

D: TRBD1
J: TRBJ1-5
size: -
V: TRBV24-1
DNA: TGTGCCACAGCCCCGGGACAGGGCGGTCAGCCCCAGCATTTT
CDR3: CATAPGQGGQPQHF

D: -
J: TRBJ2-4
size: -
V: TRBV4-3
DNA: TGCGCCAGCAGCCTTCAGACAGACCTAGCCAAAAACATTCAGTACTTC
CDR3: CASSLQTDLAKNIQYF

D: -
J: TRBJ2-2
size: few
V: TRBV7-3
DNA: TGTGCCAGCAGCTTAACAGCGACGGACGGGGAGCTGTTTTTT
CDR3: CASSLTATDGELFF

D: -
J: TRBJ1-2
size: -
V: TRBV12-3/TRBV12-4
DNA: TGTGCCAGCAGTCCAGCATCCTTCTATGGCTACACCTTC
CDR3: CASSPASFYGYTF

D: -
J: TRBJ2-1
size: -
V: TRBV25-1
DNA: TGTGCCAGCAGTGAATTTGACCTCTCTAGCTCCTACAATGAGCAGTTCTTC
CDR3: CASSEFDLSSSYNEQFF

D: -
J: TRBJ2-6
size: few
V: TRBV6-2/TRBV6-3
DNA: TGTGCCAGCAGTCCTCTCTTAGGTCCGAGAGCTGGGGCCAACGTCCTGACTTTC
CDR3: CASSPLLGPRAGANVLTF

D: -
J: TRBJ2-1
size: few
V: TRBV4-3
DNA: TGCGCCAGCAGCCAAGTAAGCAATGAGCAGTTCTTC
CDR3: CASSQVSNEQFF

D: -
J: TRBJ1-2
size: -
V: TRBV5-1
DNA: TGCGCCAGCAGCCCGGACAGCGCCTTAGATCCGTATGGCTACACCTTC
CDR3: CASSPDSALDPYGYTF

D: TRBD2
J: TRBJ2-1
size: -
V: TRBV7-9
DNA: TGTGCCAGCAGCCCCGGGACTATGGGCCTCTACAATGAGCAGTTCTTC
CDR3: CASSPGTMGLYNEQFF

D: TRBD2
J: TRBJ2-1
size: -
V: TRBV27
DNA: TGTGCCAGCAGCCCCGGAAGGACTAGTGCCGGCTCCTACAATGAGCAGATCTTC
CDR3: CASSPGRTSAGSYNEQIF

D: TRBD2
J: TRBJ2-1
size: few
V: TRBV12-3/TRBV12-4
DNA: TGTGCCAGCAGCCCTCCCAAAACCGGGACTAGGCGGTACAATGAGCAGTTCTTC
CDR3: CASSPPKTGTRRYNEQFF

D: -
J: TRBJ2-2
size: many
V: TRBV7-6
DNA: TGTGCCAGCAGCTTACGCAGAGAGAACACCGGGGAGCTGTTTTTT
CDR3: CASSLRRENTGELFF

D: -
J: TRBJ1-2
size: -
V: TRBV6-6
DNA: TGTGCCAGCAGTCCAGAAAGGGGCCAGCCGTTTAACTATGGCTACACCTTC
CDR3: CASSPERGQPFNYGYTF

D: TRBD1
J: TRBJ1-5
size: -
V: TRBV5-4
DNA: TGTGCCAGCAGTCGCGGGACAGAGAGATATCAGCCCCAGCATTTT
CDR3: CASSRGTERYQPQHF

D: -
J: TRBJ2-7
size: many
V: TRBV7-2
DNA: TGTGCCAGCAGCTTGAGTTCTCCAGACTACGAGCAGTACTTC
CDR3: CASSLSSPDYEQYF

D: TRBD1
J: TRBJ1-6
size: few
V: TRBV7-2
DNA: TGTGCCAGCAGCCGGACAGGGGGAGATTCACCCCTCCACTTT
CDR3: CASSRTGGDSPLHF

D: -
J: TRBJ2-1
size: -
V: TRBV29-1
DNA: TGCAGCGTTGGGGACAACTACAATGAGCAGTTCTTC
CDR3: CSVGDNYNEQFF

D: TRBD1
J: TRBJ1-2
size: many
V: TRBV12-3/TRBV12-4
DNA: TGTGCCAGCAGTTCCCAGGGGGCGCACGGCTACACCTTC
CDR3: CASSSQGAHGYTF

D: -
J: TRBJ1-1
size: -
V: TRBV6-1
DNA: TGTGCCAGCAGTCGTACCCAATTAACTCTGAGGAAGGGATTCTTT
CDR3: CASSRTQLTLRKGFF

D: TRBD2
J: TRBJ2-1
size: -
V: TRBV24-1
DNA: TGTGCCACCAGCGTGGAGCTAGCGGGAGTTGGTGAGCAGTTCTTC
CDR3: CATSVELAGVGEQFF

D: TRBD2
J: TRBJ2-3
size: few
V: TRBV28
DNA: TGTGCCAGCAGCCTCGATCTGACTAGCGGGAGGGATACGCAGTATTTT
CDR3: CASSLDLTSGRDTQYF

D: TRBD1
J: TRBJ1-3
size: -
V: TRBV2
DNA: TGTGCCAGCAGACCCAGAGGGGGACAGGGGACCCTTTCTCACACCTCTGGAAACACCATATATTTT
CDR3: CASRPRGGQGTLSHTSGNTIYF

D: TRBD1
J: TRBJ1-5
size: -
V: TRBV12-3/TRBV12-4
DNA: TGTGCCAGCAGTGGACAGGTCCTCGATCAGCCCCAGCATTTT
CDR3: CASSGQVLDQPQHF

D: TRBD1
J: TRBJ1-1
size: -
V: TRBV25-1
DNA: TGTGCCAGCAGAGAGAGACAGGGGGCTGAAGCTTTCTTT
CDR3: CASRERQGAEAFF

D: TRBD1
J: TRBJ2-1
size: -
V: TRBV6-5
DNA: TGTGCCAGCAGTCCCTCGGGACAGTTCAAGAATGAGCAGTTCTTC
CDR3: CASSPSGQFKNEQFF

D: -
J: TRBJ2-7
size: -
V: TRBV6-2/TRBV6-3
DNA: TGTGCCAGCAGTTACTCGAAATTAGCGACCTACGAGCAGTACTTC
CDR3: CASSYSKLATYEQYF

D: TRBD2
J: TRBJ2-2
size: -
V: TRBV6-1
DNA: TGTGCCAGCAGGGAACTAGCGGGAGACGTGGGCGGGGAGCTGTTTTTT
CDR3: CASRELAGDVGGELFF

D: TRBD1
J: TRBJ2-2
size: -
V: TRBV2
DNA: TGTGCCAGCAGTGGGGACAGCCGCACCGGGGAGCTGTTTTTT
CDR3: CASSGDSRTGELFF

D: -
J: TRBJ1-2
size: -
V: TRBV18
DNA: TGTGCCAGCTCCAGAGAGGCTTGGGGCGATAACTATGGCTACACCTTC
CDR3: CASSREAWGDNYGYTF

D: TRBD1
J: TRBJ1-2
size: -
V: TRBV28
DNA: TGTGCCAGCAGTTTGACGGGACAGGGGGTGTTCGACTATGGCTACACCTTC
CDR3: CASSLTGQGVFDYGYTF

D: -
J: TRBJ2-7
size: -
V: TRBV6-2/TRBV6-3
DNA: TGTGCCAGCAGTTACTCGATCAATTCCTACCACTACGAGCAGTACTTC
CDR3: CASSYSINSYHYEQYF

D: -
J: TRBJ2-3
size: -
V: TRBV4-2
DNA: TGTGCCAGCAGCCAAGATAGACTAGGGGTAGATACGCAGTATTTT
CDR3: CASSQDRLGVDTQYF

D: TRBD2
J: TRBJ2-1
size: -
V: TRBV12-3/TRBV12-4
DNA: TGTGCCAGCAGTTTAGACGGCGGGAGCCGGTACAATGAGCAGTTCTTC
CDR3: CASSLDGGSRYNEQFF

D: -
J: TRBJ1-4
size: -
V: TRBV15
DNA: TGTGCCACCAGCAGAGATCTTGGACCTCTGTTTTTT
CDR3: CATSRDLGPLFF